A single sample gave rise to the 26 T cell receptor beta chains below, sequenced in a study of cytotoxic CD8 clonotypes in ibrutinib-treated CLL. Libraries were prepared by immunoSEQ multiplex PCR; TCRdb keeps only in-frame clonotypes and omits some of them. The repertoire consists of about 140,000 clones, with approximately 80% occurring once and the leading ten covering approximately 30%. Specimen: PBMCs, collected after 12 months of ibrutinib treatment. The receptors derive from a human donor with chronic lymphocytic leukemia.

The J gene is TRBJ2-3, the V gene TRBV6-5; D may match TRBD1 or TRBD2 (5 bases each). The CDR3 spans 14 residues. Germline V gene sequence: CDR1 MNHEY, CDR2 SVGAGI. The V end lost 6 bases, the J end lost 2 bases, and 12 bases lay between the germline ends. The CDR3: CASSPGPFTDTQYF. The CDR3 coding sequence is TGTGCCAGCAGCCCGGGGCCCTTCACAGATACGCAGTATTTT.

This rearrangement joins TRBV28 to TRBJ2-5; D tentatively reads TRBD1 or TRBD2 (7 bases each). Germline V gene sequence: CDR1 MDHEN, CDR2 SYDVKM. This CDR3 contains 16 residues. Trimming removed 6 bases from V and 8 bases from J, with 25 bases in between. In nucleotides, the CDR3 is TGTGCCAGCAGCCCCAGGGGGGGACGACCTTCCGAAACCCAGTACTTC. It specifies CASSPRGGRPSETQYF.

This clone was detected many times. The V gene is TRBV5-5, the J gene TRBJ1-5; D possibly corresponds to TRBD1 (5 bases). The length of the CDR3 is 14 residues. The V gene's germline CDR1 is SGHKS and CDR2 YYEKEE (reference sequence). V gave up 0 bases and J gave up 5 bases, with 9 bases separating them. DNA for the CDR3: TGTGCCAGCAGCTTGGTAGGGGTTGATCAGCCCCAGCATTTT. As protein: CASSLVGVDQPQHF. Full variable domain (missing parts from reference TRBV5-5 and TRBJ1-5): DAGVTQSPTHLIKTRGQQVTLRCSPISGHKSVSWYQQVLGQGPQFIFQYYEKEERGRGNFPDRFSARQFPNYSSELNVNALLLGDSALYLCASSLVGVDQPQHFGDGTRLSIL.

The chain joins TRBV28 to TRBJ2-2, with D perhaps given as TRBD1 or TRBD2 (5 bases each). CDR1 is MDHEN and CDR2 is SYDVKM in the germline V gene. V was cut by 4 bases and J by 6 bases, with 9 bases left in between. The CDR3 consists of 13 residues. The CDR3 sequence is CASSYLGAGELFF. The DNA of the CDR3 is TGTGCCAGCAGTTATCTGGGGGCCGGGGAGCTGTTTTTT.

The chain employs TRBV10-3 and TRBJ2-7; either TRBD1 or TRBD2 may fit D (5 bases each). The CDR3 extends over 14 amino acids. The germline CDR1 and CDR2 sequences are ENHRY and SYGVKD. V was pared by 0 bases and J by 5 bases, with 11 bases between. This chain's CDR3 is CAISESQRGDEQYF. The CDR3 nucleotides read TGTGCCATCAGTGAGTCACAACGGGGCGACGAGCAGTACTTC.

The chain combines TRBV27 with TRBJ2-7, with unresolved D. This CDR3 contains 15 residues. V was pared by 3 bases and J by 4 bases, with 16 bases between. Germline assignment: CDR1 MNHEY and CDR2 SMNVEV (reference sequence). This chain's CDR3 is CASSFSGQPTYEQYF. CDR3 in DNA: TGTGCCAGCAGTTTTTCCGGTCAGCCAACTTACGAGCAGTACTTC.

With regard to this clone: Compared with germline, one end of the junction differs, possibly owing to a read error. V is TRBV5-1 and J is TRBJ2-3, with no clear D. This CDR3 comprises 14 residues. The germline CDR1 and CDR2 sequences are SGHRS and YFSETQ. As DNA, the CDR3 is TGCGCCAGCAGCCCGGCGGTTAGCATAGATACGCAGTATTTT. This encodes CASSPAVSIDTQYF.

The J gene is TRBJ1-3, the V gene TRBV6-5, with a tentative D call TRBD1 (5 bases). This CDR3 has 15 amino acids. Germline V gene data show CDR1 as MNHEY and CDR2 as SVGAGI. Trimming pared 6 bases from V and 2 bases from J, leaving 14 bases between. The CDR3 spells CASRRTRGAGNTIYF. CDR3 sequence (DNA): TGTGCCAGCAGACGGACTCGAGGGGCTGGAAACACCATATATTTT.

This clone was counted only a few times. The gene calls are TRBV28 and TRBJ1-4, with 9 bases matching TRBD1. The CDR3 covers 13 residues. Germline-derived CDR1 and CDR2 are MDHEN and SYDVKM. J was trimmed by 14 bases and V by 7 bases; bases with no gene match: 11. The CDR3, as DNA: TGTGCCAGCAAAAGGACAGGGGCAGGTTTGCTGTTTTTT. Translated: CASKRTGAGLLFF.

This sequence joins TRBV25-1 and TRBJ1-3; D not certain. This CDR3 has 15 amino acids. Germline assignment: CDR1 MGHDK and CDR2 SYGVNS. V was pared by 5 bases and J by 3 bases, with 14 bases between. CDR3 protein: CASSRASTHGNTIYF. CDR3 DNA: TGTGCCAGCAGTAGGGCCTCGACGCATGGAAACACCATATATTTT. The whole variable domain, filled in from reference TRBV25-1 and TRBJ1-3, reads EADIYQTPRYLVIGTGKKITLECSQTMGHDKMYWYQQDPGMELHLIHYSYGVNSTEKGDLSSESTVSRIRTEHFPLTLESARPSHTSQYLCASSRASTHGNTIYFGEGSWLTVV.

In this sample, this clone turned up once. This rearrangement joins TRBV7-2 to TRBJ2-7; D is perhaps TRBD1 (6 bases). V was cut by 5 bases and J by 3 bases, with 14 bases left in between. From germline, CDR1 is SGHTA and CDR2 FQGNSA. The CDR3 extends over 14 amino acids. The CDR3 reads CASSISRTVYEQYF. The CDR3 DNA is TGTGCCAGCAGCATCTCCCGGACAGTCTACGAGCAGTACTTC.

This clone occurred a few times. J is TRBJ2-2 and V is TRBV11-2, with D uncertain. CDR1 SGHAT and CDR2 FQNNGV come from the germline V gene. The CDR3 consists of 12 residues. Trimming removed 3 bases at V and 6 bases at J, with 5 bases between. The CDR3 loop is CASSFPAGELFF. CDR3 DNA sequence: TGTGCCAGCAGCTTCCCGGCCGGGGAGCTGTTTTTT.

This chain joins TRBV4-3 and TRBJ2-5; TRBD1 might be the D (7 bases). Deletions cut 2 bases from V and 5 bases from J, with 15 bases between. Looked up from germline, CDR1 is LGHNA and CDR2 is YSLEER. CDR3 length: 15 amino acids. The CDR3 loop reads CASSQIGQGGETQYF. In nucleotides, the CDR3 is TGCGCCAGCAGCCAAATTGGGCAGGGGGGCGAGACCCAGTACTTC.

There are a few counts of this clone. V gene TRBV6-5 combines with J gene TRBJ1-6, with D possibly TRBD1 on 5 matching bases. The CDR3 sequence is 12 residues long. V was clipped by 6 bases and J by 8 bases, with 8 bases between them. Germline V gene sequence: CDR1 MNHEY, CDR2 SVGAGI. The CDR3 sequence is CASRDTYSPLHF. As DNA, the CDR3 is TGTGCCAGCAGGGACACCTATTCACCCCTCCACTTT.

A single count supports this clone. The chain recombines TRBV28 with TRBJ2-5, with a tentative D call TRBD1 (6 bases). The germline V and J ends were trimmed by 5 bases and 5 bases, with 18 bases remaining between them. The CDR3 runs 15 residues. Germline V gives CDR1 MDHEN, CDR2 SYDVKM. CDR3 nucleotides: TGTGCCAGCAGTCTGCCTAGGGGGTATCGGGAGACCCAGTACTTC. It is translated as CASSLPRGYRETQYF.

The J gene is TRBJ2-3, the V gene TRBV10-3, with unresolved D. CDR1 is ENHRY, CDR2 SYGVKD, per germline. The CDR3 extends over 12 amino acids. V lost 2 bases and J 15 bases, leaving 15 bases between the germline ends. The CDR3 coding sequence is TGTGCCATCAGTGAGCTAAGGAAAAGCTTCTATTTT. Its protein is CAISELRKSFYF.

V is TRBV2 and J is TRBJ2-3, with 8 bases fitting TRBD2. The trim removed 2 bases at V and 7 bases at J, leaving 20 bases unmatched. The germline V gene encodes CDR1 SNHLY and CDR2 FYNNEI. The CDR3 spans 19 residues. This chain's CDR3 is CASSERSWESGGVSNTQYF. The CDR3 DNA reads as TGTGCCAGCAGTGAACGGAGCTGGGAGAGCGGGGGCGTTTCAAATACGCAGTATTTT.

This clone was seen once. A read error may account for a junction end that differs from germline. This chain joins TRBV14 and TRBJ2-1; D not certain. This CDR3 is built from 14 residues. Germline values: CDR1 SGHDN, CDR2 FVKESK. This CDR3 is CASSQLGGYNGQFF. The CDR3 region has the DNA TGTGCCAGCAGCCAGCTCGGCGGTTACAATGGGCAGTTCTTC.

Only one count was recorded for this clone. The genes are TRBV5-1 and TRBJ1-6, with D tentatively TRBD1 (5 bases). Trimming removed 0 bases from V and 8 bases from J, with 9 bases in between. In germline, CDR1 is SGHRS, CDR2 YFSETQ. This CDR3 region has 14 residues. The CDR3 DNA is TGCGCCAGCAGCTTGGCCGGGGGAGATTCACCCCTCCACTTT. Encoded protein: CASSLAGGDSPLHF.

Only a few counts were recorded for this clone. V usage is TRBV6-4 and J usage is TRBJ1-5; a possible D gene is TRBD1 (5 bases). The CDR3 runs 14 residues. Germline V gives CDR1 MRHNA, CDR2 SNTAGT. V was trimmed by 4 bases and J by 6 bases, leaving 13 bases between them. The CDR3 region is CASSGVRAPQPQHF. The CDR3 bases are TGTGCCAGCAGTGGAGTCAGGGCCCCTCAGCCCCAGCATTTT.

On this clone: Germline and junction disagree at one end, which may indicate a read error. This rearrangement joins TRBV7-7 to TRBJ2-5; D is ambiguous. There are 15 residues in the CDR3. Looked up from germline, CDR1 is SSHAT and CDR2 is FNYEAQ (reference sequence). The CDR3 region is CASSLSSTERETQYF. The CDR3 DNA reads as TGTGCTAGCAGCTTATCATCAACAGAGCGAGAGACCCAGTACTTC.

V usage is TRBV5-6 and J usage is TRBJ2-1, with 8 positions matching TRBD1. This CDR3 comprises 15 residues. V trimming: 4 bases; J trimming: 6 bases; junction bases outside the gene matches: 9. The germline CDR1 and CDR2 sequences are SGHDT and YYEEEE. This CDR3 reads CASSHRTGWGNEQFF. DNA of the CDR3: TGTGCCAGCAGCCACCGGACAGGGTGGGGCAATGAGCAGTTCTTC.

The chain joins TRBV4-1 to TRBJ1-1, with a tentative D call TRBD1 (5 bases). Germline CDR1 MGHRA, CDR2 YSYEKL. There are 13 residues in the CDR3. V gave up 4 bases and J gave up 4 bases, with 10 bases separating them. The CDR3 protein is CASSLRDLTEAFF. CDR3 nucleotide sequence: TGCGCCAGCAGCCTCCGGGACCTCACTGAAGCTTTCTTT.

This clone appeared once. This chain joins TRBV30 and TRBJ2-7; D may be TRBD2 (6 bases). V was trimmed by 1 base and J by 2 bases, leaving 12 bases between them. Germline V gene data show CDR1 as GTSNPN and CDR2 as SVGIG (reference sequence). The CDR3 loop spans 14 amino acids. CDR3 sequence: CAWSEGLGTYEQYF. In DNA, the CDR3 is TGTGCCTGGAGTGAGGGACTCGGTACCTACGAGCAGTACTTC.

The V call is TRBV28, the J call TRBJ2-7, with D maybe TRBD1 (6 bases). Germline V CDR1 and CDR2: MDHEN, SYDVKM. This CDR3 is 14 amino acids long. The germline V and J ends were trimmed by 6 bases and 2 bases, with 14 bases remaining between them. This CDR3 is CASRRQTGTYEQYF. DNA of the CDR3: TGTGCCAGCAGACGCCAAACAGGGACCTACGAGCAGTACTTC.

The gene calls are TRBV28 and TRBJ1-6; perhaps TRBD1 as D (5 bases). Trimming left V 4 bases short and J 9 bases short, with 7 bases between. The germline V gene has CDR1 MDHEN and CDR2 SYDVKM. This CDR3 is built from 12 residues. The CDR3: CASSSGGSPLHF. The CDR3 DNA follows: TGTGCCAGCAGTTCCGGGGGTTCACCCCTCCACTTT.